This TCR beta chain came from a study of blood T cell repertoires in COVID-19. The cohort comprised adults aged roughly 18 to 100 years residing in 20 to 30 US areas. Allocation to cohorts depended on clinical history reported by the participants. Contact with a PCR-confirmed or clinician-diagnosed COVID-19 case occurred within 2 weeks of entry. CDR1 is MNHNS and CDR2 is SASEGT in the germline V gene. The germline V and J ends were trimmed by 2 bases and 8 bases, with 15 bases remaining between them. This CDR3 is built from 14 residues. Original processing methods: Amplification from reference gene primers served as the basis for estimated nucleated cell counts. Some clones are missing from TCRdb's copy, which holds only in-frame ones; the method was immunoSEQ multiplex PCR. D and trimming were read from the DNA, whereas the V and J calls and clone size are those reported in that table. The sample contains about 220,000 clones, around four fifths of which appear only once.

This clone was seen many times. The V gene is TRBV6-1, the J gene TRBJ1-2; perhaps TRBD1 as D (5 bases). The receptor comes from a woman in her 50s who had been exposed to COVID-19. The sequencing input was PBMCs or T cells enriched from blood (not recorded which). In DNA, the CDR3 is TGTGCCAGCAGTGAATGGGGGGGGAAGGAGGGCTACACCTTC. As protein: CASSEWGGKEGYTF.